These 28 T cell receptor beta chains came from one sample sequenced in a study of blood T cell repertoires in COVID-19 (TCRdb year 2020). Libraries were constructed by the immunoSEQ multiplex PCR assay. TCRdb obtained this table from immuneACCESS and retained in-frame rearrangements with V and J assigned. These tables miss some clones; where compared with another copy, unresolved V genes account for less than half of the shortfall, and the remainder is unexplained. The sample has about 210,000 clones on record, 85% of them singletons. 5.1% of the sample is in the top ten clones. The material sequenced was peripheral blood. These receptors came from a man over 45 with COVID-19, enrolled during active disease.

This sequence joins TRBV6-6 and TRBJ1-1, with D perhaps matching TRBD1 (6 bases). The CDR3 has 13 residues. Trimming pared 11 bases from V and 0 bases from J, leaving 13 bases between. Germline CDR1 reads MNHNY; CDR2 reads SVGAGI (reference sequence). CDR3 bases: TGTGCCTGTTACAGGGTGGTGAACACTGAAGCTTTCTTT. Its protein product is CACYRVVNTEAFF.

This clone was recorded once. The gene calls are TRBV4-2 and TRBJ2-7, with D tentatively TRBD1 (5 bases). The V gene's germline CDR1 is LGHNA and CDR2 YNFKEQ. The CDR3 length is 13 residues. Deletions cut 0 bases from V and 4 bases from J, with 7 bases between. CDR3 loop: CASSQERGYEQYF. In DNA form, the CDR3 reads TGTGCCAGCAGCCAAGAAAGGGGTTACGAGCAGTACTTC.

The count of this clone is one. At the DNA level, this CDR3 is encoded by other sequences in the same sample as well. In nucleotides, the CDR3 is TGTGCCAGCAGCCGGGACAGAAGCTACGAGCAGTACTTC. Amino acid sequence: CASSRDRSYEQYF. The chain joins TRBV12-3 or TRBV12-4 to TRBJ2-7; the match to TRBD1 covers 7 bases. This CDR3 has 13 amino acids. The J segment lost 3 bases and the V segment lost 6 bases, leaving 5 bases of the junction unmatched.

The V call is TRBV11-3, the J call TRBJ2-7, with 7 positions matching TRBD1. V lost 6 bases to trimming and J lost 2 bases; unmatched junction nucleotides: 10. The germline V gene encodes CDR1 SGHNT and CDR2 YENEEA. The length of the CDR3 is 15 residues. The CDR3, as DNA: TGTGCCAGCAGTCGAATCGGGGACAGACCCTACGAGCAGTACTTC. This translates into CASSRIGDRPYEQYF.

This chain's CDR3 is CASSPPGQTGEAFF. In DNA form, the CDR3 reads TGTGCCAGCAGTCCGCCGGGACAGACTGGTGAAGCTTTCTTT. V and J are TRBV27 and TRBJ1-1, with 7 bases matching TRBD1. The CDR3 consists of 14 residues. Germline CDR1 and CDR2: MNHEY and SMNVEV (reference sequence). Germline trimming cut 5 bases from V and 7 bases from J; bases unmatched to any gene: 10.

This clone appeared once. This sequence joins TRBV25-1 and TRBJ1-5; no firm D call. Germline CDR1 and CDR2: MGHDK and SYGVNS. The CDR3 consists of 14 residues. The V and J ends lost 3 bases and 5 bases respectively, with 11 bases between them. CDR3 sequence (DNA): TGTGCCAGCAGTGACTCCACTTACCATCAGCCCCAGCATTTT. This encodes CASSDSTYHQPQHF. Using reference TRBV25-1 and TRBJ1-5 for the parts outside the CDR3, the full variable domain is EADIYQTPRYLVIGTGKKITLECSQTMGHDKMYWYQQDPGMELHLIHYSYGVNSTEKGDLSSESTVSRIRTEHFPLTLESARPSHTSQYLCASSDSTYHQPQHFGDGTRLSIL.

Only a few counts were recorded for this clone. The rearrangement links TRBV7-9 to TRBJ1-1; unclear D gene. Germline CDR1 is SEHNR and CDR2 is FQNEAQ (reference sequence). The CDR3 covers 13 residues. V was cut by 5 bases and J by 1 base, with 8 bases left in between. For the CDR3, the DNA is TGTGCCAGCAGCACCGAGCCGAACACTGAAGCTTTCTTT. Protein: CASSTEPNTEAFF.

The chain recombines TRBV6-6 with TRBJ1-2; TRBD1 is a possible D gene (6 bases). V lost 5 bases and J lost 4, with 14 bases in between. The germline V gene has CDR1 MNHNY and CDR2 SVGAGI (reference sequence). This CDR3 region has 14 residues. This chain's CDR3 is CASSTPTGFYGYTF. CDR3 DNA sequence: TGTGCCAGCAGTACCCCGACAGGCTTCTATGGCTACACCTTC.

This chain connects TRBV2 to TRBJ1-2, with 7 nucleotides matching TRBD1. The junction had 21 bases not matched to a gene; V was cut back by 1 base and J by 4 bases. CDR1 is SNHLY, CDR2 FYNNEI, per germline. CDR3 size: 20 residues. DNA of the CDR3: TGTGCCAGCAGTGAAGGACAGGCCAGGGGGTCATTCTTTATGGGCTATGGCTACACCTTC. This gives the protein CASSEGQARGSFFMGYGYTF. Full variable domain (remainder filled in from reference TRBV2 and TRBJ1-2): EPEVTQTPSHQVTQMGQEVILRCVPISNHLYFYWYRQILGQKVEFLVSFYNNEISEKSEIFDDQFSVERPDGSNFTLKIRSTKLEDSAMYFCASSEGQARGSFFMGYGYTFGSGTRLTVV.

The chain links TRBV9 to TRBJ1-5, with D maybe TRBD1 (5 bases). Trimming took off 4 bases at V and 1 base at J, with 9 bases between the two ends. Germline V gene lookup returns CDR1 SGDLS and CDR2 YYNGEE. The CDR3 is 14 amino acids. In nucleotides, the CDR3 is TGTGCCAGCAGCCCGGGGGGGAGCAATCAGCCCCAGCATTTT. This encodes CASSPGGSNQPQHF.

This chain connects TRBV6-2 or TRBV6-3 to TRBJ1-6, with 10 bases matching TRBD1. Germline CDR1 MNHEY, CDR2 SVGEGT. This CDR3 has 13 amino acids. J gave up 9 bases and V 6 bases, and 2 bases lay outside the gene matches. The CDR3 loop is CASSGQGVSPLHF. CDR3 DNA sequence: TGTGCCAGCAGCGGACAGGGGGTTTCACCCCTCCACTTT.

This chain links TRBV10-2 with TRBJ1-2; 9 positions agree with TRBD1. Germline CDR1 reads WSHSY; CDR2 reads SAAADI. V gave up 10 bases and J gave up 4 bases; unmatched junction bases: 13. The length of the CDR3 is 15 residues. Written as DNA, the CDR3 is TGCGCCACTTCGGGACAGGGTTTCACACTCTATGGCTACACCTTC. Residues: CATSGQGFTLYGYTF.

This clone has just a few counts. The V and J genes are TRBV19 and TRBJ2-2; D ambiguous. This CDR3 region has 12 residues. V lost 1 base and J 7 bases, leaving 4 bases between the germline ends. The germline V gene has CDR1 LNHDA and CDR2 SQIVND (reference sequence). CDR3: CASSIVYGELFF. The CDR3 coding sequence is TGTGCCAGTAGTATAGTATACGGGGAGCTGTTTTTT. Full variable domain (remainder filled in from reference TRBV19 and TRBJ2-2): DGGITQSPKYLFRKEGQNVTLSCEQNLNHDAMYWYRQDPGQGLRLIYYSQIVNDFQKGDIAEGYSVSREKKESFPLTVTSAQKNPTAFYLCASSIVYGELFFGEGSRLTVL.

This sequence joins TRBV18 and TRBJ2-7, with 10 positions matching TRBD2. The CDR3 sequence is 14 residues long. V shed 3 bases and J 2 bases; nucleotides not matched to a gene: 1. The germline CDR1 and CDR2 sequences are KGHSH and LQKENI. This CDR3 reads CASSPGTSAYEQYF. CDR3 DNA: TGTGCCAGCTCACCCGGGACTAGCGCCTACGAGCAGTACTTC.

V usage is TRBV10-3 and J usage is TRBJ1-6, with 8 bases aligning to TRBD1. J lost 0 bases, V lost 10 bases, and 2 bases had no gene match. Germline CDR1 ENHRY, CDR2 SYGVKD. CDR3 length: 14 residues. CDR3 in DNA: TGTGCCAGCGACAGGGGCTCCTATAATTCACCCCTCCACTTT. It specifies CASDRGSYNSPLHF.

The gene calls are TRBV9 and TRBJ2-2; 8 bases align to TRBD2. Germline loops: CDR1 SGDLS, CDR2 YYNGEE. J lost 4 bases, V lost 3 bases, and 8 bases had no gene match. CDR3 length: 16 residues. CDR3: CASSGGTRVLTGELFF. The CDR3 DNA follows: TGTGCCAGCAGCGGCGGGACTAGGGTTCTCACCGGGGAGCTGTTTTTT.

CDR3 sequence: CASIHGTYYSNQPQHF. The CDR3 DNA is TGTGCCAGCATCCACGGGACATACTATAGCAATCAGCCCCAGCATTTT. The V call is TRBV12-1, the J call TRBJ1-5; no DNA check was done on the table's D call, TRBD1. TRBV12-1 is designated a pseudogene. The CDR3 covers 16 residues.

This clone turned up a few times. The chain uses TRBV2 and TRBJ1-1, with a weak D call TRBD1 (5 bases). This CDR3 contains 13 residues. Trimming stripped 11 bases from V and 3 bases from J, with 16 bases between. Per the germline V gene, CDR1 is SNHLY and CDR2 is FYNNEI. CDR3 coding DNA: TGTGCCTCCCACCGGGGGTTGGACACTGAAGCTTTCTTT. Residues: CASHRGLDTEAFF.

The sample holds a few counts of this clone. This chain uses TRBV19 with TRBJ1-2; maybe TRBD1 (5 bases). Germline lookup yields CDR1 LNHDA and CDR2 SQIVND (reference sequence). V lost 7 bases and J lost 4, with 16 bases in between. The CDR3 has 14 residues. The CDR3 DNA follows: TGTGCCAGTACCTTCCAGACAGATTTCTATGGCTACACCTTC. Translating it yields CASTFQTDFYGYTF.

This clone showed up just once. This chain connects TRBV11-2 to TRBJ2-5; 9 positions agree with TRBD1. V lost 6 bases to trimming and J lost 2 bases; unmatched junction nucleotides: 4. CDR1 is SGHAT, CDR2 FQNNGV, per germline. The CDR3 has 14 amino acids. The CDR3 here is CASRLGQGQETQYF. The CDR3 DNA is TGTGCCAGCAGACTCGGACAGGGGCAAGAGACCCAGTACTTC.

V and J are TRBV28 and TRBJ1-1, with 7 bases matching TRBD1. This CDR3 is 15 amino acids long. V lost 4 bases and J lost 0; bases outside the gene matches: 5. Looked up from germline, CDR1 is MDHEN and CDR2 is SYDVKM. The CDR3 reads CASSYMDRMNTEAFF. The CDR3, as DNA: TGTGCCAGCAGTTACATGGACAGGATGAACACTGAAGCTTTCTTT.

This chain uses TRBV28 with TRBJ2-4; TRBD1 might be the D (6 bases). Germline V gene lookup returns CDR1 MDHEN and CDR2 SYDVKM. Trimming removed 3 bases from V and 1 base from J, with 13 bases in between. CDR3 size: 16 residues. CDR3 coding DNA: TGTGCCAGCAGTTTGGAGACAGGTAGCGCCAAAAACATTCAGTACTTC. Translation gives CASSLETGSAKNIQYF.

This chain links TRBV6-5 with TRBJ1-1; tentatively, D is TRBD1 (6 bases). In germline, CDR1 is MNHEY, CDR2 SVGAGI. The ends were cut back, 6 bases at V and 7 bases at J, with 15 bases in the middle. The CDR3 extends over 13 amino acids. DNA of the CDR3: TGTGCCAGCAGATCGGGAGGGGGGGATGAAGCTTTCTTT. Its translation is CASRSGGGDEAFF.

CDR3 in DNA: TGTGCCAGCAGCTTCGGACTAGCTCCAGATACGCAGTATTTT. Translating it yields CASSFGLAPDTQYF. The chain carries TRBV13 and TRBJ2-3; 8 nucleotides match TRBD2. Germline V gene data show CDR1 as PRHDT and CDR2 as FYEKMQ (reference sequence). The CDR3 loop spans 14 amino acids. V gave up 3 bases and J gave up 4 bases; unmatched junction bases: 3.

The V gene is TRBV7-9, the J gene TRBJ2-6, with 8 bases lining up with TRBD1. J lost 3 bases, V lost 6 bases, and 4 bases had no gene match. The CDR3 has 15 amino acids. Germline V gives CDR1 SEHNR, CDR2 FQNEAQ (reference sequence). The CDR3 bases are TGTGCCAGCAGTCCAGGGGGCGGTGGGGCCAACGTCCTGACTTTC. Its protein product is CASSPGGGGANVLTF.

J is TRBJ1-4 and V is TRBV5-4; perhaps TRBD1 as D (5 bases). Germline V gene lookup returns CDR1 SGHNT and CDR2 YYREEE (reference sequence). The CDR3 totals 14 residues. The V and J ends lost 0 bases and 8 bases respectively, with 11 bases between them. The CDR3 sequence: CASSLAGNSEKLFF. CDR3 bases: TGTGCCAGCAGCTTGGCAGGGAATTCAGAAAAACTGTTTTTT. Complete variable domain (other parts from reference TRBV5-4 and TRBJ1-4): ETGVTQSPTHLIKTRGQQVTLRCSSQSGHNTVSWYQQALGQGPQFIFQYYREEENGRGNFPPRFSGLQFPNYSSELNVNALELDDSALYLCASSLAGNSEKLFFGSGTQLSVL.

As concerns this clone: One end of the junction does not line up with germline, which may come from a read error. CDR3 coding DNA: TGTGCCAGCAAAGCAGGGGGACCCAATGAGCCCCAGCATTTT. This codes for CASKAGGPNEPQHF. This chain links TRBV2 with TRBJ1-5, with TRBD1 matching 7 bases. The CDR3 is 14 amino acids. Germline loops: CDR1 SNHLY, CDR2 FYNNEI.

The chain combines TRBV7-2 with TRBJ2-1; possible D gene TRBD1, 5 bases. V was trimmed by 3 bases and J by 0 bases, leaving 9 bases between them. Germline V gives CDR1 SGHTA, CDR2 FQGNSA. CDR3 size: 15 residues. CDR3 DNA: TGTGCCAGCAGCTTGAGTCAGGGCTCCTACAATGAGCAGTTCTTC. Translated: CASSLSQGSYNEQFF. Using reference TRBV7-2 and TRBJ2-1 for the parts outside the CDR3, the full variable domain is GAGVSQSPSNKVTEKGKDVELRCDPISGHTALYWYRQSLGQGLEFLIYFQGNSAPDKSGLPSDRFSAERTGGSVSTLTIQRTQQEDSAVYLCASSLSQGSYNEQFFGPGTRLTVL.